This T cell receptor beta chain appears in the sequencing data of a study of blood T cell repertoires in COVID-19. Study information: Sources were T cells, B-cell-depleted T cells, or PBMCs; the material itself was cDNA or gDNA.

The CDR3 is made up of 16 amino acids. Germline V gene lookup returns CDR1 SGHDT and CDR2 YYEEEE. V lost 2 bases to trimming and J lost 2 bases; unmatched junction nucleotides: 9. This table comes from immunoSEQ multiplex PCR, and its TCRdb copy is limited to in-frame clones, with some not included. The data show a few hundred thousand clones, more than 65% seen once. Sequencing used peripheral blood. This chain uses TRBV5-6 with TRBJ2-5, with TRBD2 identical over 7 bases. The TCR originated in a woman between 40 and 55 years old who had recovered from COVID-19. CDR3 sequence reads: CASSFLGPGGQETQYF. CDR3 nucleotide sequence: TGTGCCAGCAGCTTCTTAGGCCCGGGAGGACAAGAGACCCAGTACTTC. The full variable domain, completed using reference TRBV5-6 and TRBJ2-5, is DAGVTQSPTHLIKTRGQQVTLRCSPKSGHDTVSWYQQALGQGPQFIFQYYEEEERQRGNFPDRFSGHQFPNYSSELNVNALLLGDSALYLCASSFLGPGGQETQYFGPGTRLLVL.